The T cell receptor beta chain under discussion was sequenced for a study of OX40 agonist ivuxolimab in advanced cancers. At the level of the whole study: The costimulatory receptor OX40 (CD134) was targeted by ivuxolimab, a fully human IgG2 agonistic monoclonal antibody. Intravenous ivuxolimab was administered to patients every 2 weeks at six dose levels: 0.01, 0.1, 0.3, 1.5, 3 and 10 mg/kg. Of the approximately 50 dose-escalation patients, hepatocellular carcinoma was present in approximately 20, melanoma in some 15, renal cell carcinoma in 9 and head and neck cancer in 9. In the dose-escalation cohort, 82.7% of patients were male, and the mean age was approximately 60 years, with a range of roughly 20 to 79. Patients were allowed to have had prior anti-PD-1, anti-PD-L1 or anti-CTLA-4 therapy, and approximately 41% of the dose-escalation patients had previously received checkpoint inhibitors. Partial responses occurred in three dose-escalation patients, of whom one had hepatocellular carcinoma and two had cutaneous melanoma. The point of sequencing TCRbeta in the periphery was to test whether ivuxolimab changed TCR sequence diversity and drove clonal T-cell expansion. The paper covers the monotherapy dose-escalation part of the phase I ivuxolimab trial, which included N ≈ 52 patients. The investigation overall reported the following: In the 0.1-3.0 mg/kg groups, partial responders were among the patients with the lowest normalized peripheral clonal expansion, particularly in CD8+ T cells. Clonal expansion of both CD4+ and CD8+ blood T cells was observed from baseline to week 6 at doses 0.1 to 3.0 mg/kg. After ivuxolimab, more expanded clones were found on average in CD8+ T cells than in CD4+ T cells. The antigen specificity of the clonally expanded peripheral T cells was not determined. Low levels of normalized T-cell clonal expansion were also seen in some patients who did not respond.

The trial excluded patients who had a history of autoimmune disease or were on systemic immunosuppression. Peripheral blood for TCR sequencing was drawn from every dose cohort at baseline, at cycle 4 day 1 and at cycle 7 day 1. The samples were taken from a phase I, first-in-human, multicenter, open-label dose-escalation trial of ivuxolimab. Adults with locally advanced or metastatic melanoma, renal cell carcinoma, hepatocellular carcinoma or head and neck squamous cell carcinoma were enrolled in the trial. Before TCR sequencing, CD4+ T cells and CD8+ T cells were sorted from peripheral blood as separate populations. Turning to this clone: Its antigen has not been determined. No base-level quality is on record; no much larger clone is a single base apart.

CDR1 and CDR2, per the germline V gene, are LGHNA and YSLEER. The CDR3 starts with the cysteine, ends with the phenylalanine, and has 17 residues. Only the CDR3 DNA is retained, 51 bases long and in frame from the first base. Trimming removed 6 bases from V and 4 bases from J; the gene matches leave 13 bases unexplained. To sequence the TCRbeta CDR3 region, genomic DNA was isolated from the sorted cells. TCRbeta CDR3 regions were sequenced using the immunoSEQ Assay. TCRdb stores this immuneACCESS table with in-frame sequences only. Part of the clones is absent; in the studies checked, under half of the shortfall reflects unresolved V genes, and no reason is known for the rest. The table for this sample lists some 80,000 clones; roughly 92% of them were counted only once. Around 4.4% of the sample goes to the ten largest clones.

This TCR was sampled from an adult with an advanced solid tumor such as melanoma, head and neck, liver or kidney cancer. Here the sequenced sample was CD4+ or CD8+ T cells sorted from blood, taken in a trial of the OX40 agonist ivuxolimab. The chain couples TRBV4-3 to TRBJ2-1, with TRBD2 identical over 9 junction bases. The CDR3 sequence is CASREDLTSGKYNEQFF. The nucleotide sequence reads TGCGCCAGCAGGGAAGATCTGACTAGCGGAAAATACAATGAGCAGTTCTTC.